Listed here are 11 T cell receptor beta chains from one sample, sequenced in a study of CXCR3-negative and CXCR3-positive naive CD8 T cells. General study findings and limits: Researchers report that CXCR3-positive naive cells carry more hydrophobic TRB CDR3s than CXCR3-negative naive cells.

These receptors' antigens are unknown. The study made its TRB cDNA libraries by 5' RACE, adding UMI labels. Following a re-call of the 5' RACE reads, TCRdb has one entry per CDR3 protein and lacks DNA. This listing includes some 150,000 distinct CDR3 sequences. The sample taken for sequencing was naive CXCR3+ CD8+ T cells from blood. Subset indicated: CD45RO-CCR7+CD27+CD95- naive CD8+ T cells expressing CXCR3 (TNR3+). The source of these receptors is a human donor in good health. Some clones in this sample may be carry-over from other donors' samples.

The genes are TRBV28 and TRBJ2-3; as DNA is missing, the TRBD2 call by TCRdb cannot be tested. Germline lookup yields CDR1 MDHEN and CDR2 SYDVKM. The CDR3 is 14 residues long. CDR3 region: CASTLSGSTDTQYF.

The chain joins TRBV12-2 to TRBJ2-3. TRBV12-2 is shown as a pseudogene. The length of the CDR3 is 19 residues. This CDR3 is CASRLEGSYGKTSTDTQYF.

This sequence joins TRBV29-1 and TRBJ1-1; TCRdb's D call, TRBD1, is unchecked because there is no DNA. The CDR3 has 13 amino acids. Germline CDR1 and CDR2: SQVTM and ANQGSEA. The CDR3 reads CSVEEGGQGAAFF.

The CDR3 loop is CASSLTSTGWFEPQHF. This chain links TRBV27 with TRBJ1-5; TCRdb lists TRBD1, though no DNA is available to test this call. From germline, CDR1 is MNHEY and CDR2 SMNVEV (reference sequence). CDR3 length equals 16 residues.

The chain has TRBV28 and TRBJ2-2. This CDR3 has 13 amino acids. The V gene's germline CDR1 is MDHEN and CDR2 SYDVKM. CDR3: CASSFGNPGELFF.

The chain uses TRBV29-1 and TRBJ1-1; the D call of TRBD1 rests on TCRdb alone, since no DNA is present to check it. The CDR3 covers 14 residues. CDR1 and CDR2 (germline): SQVTM, ANQGSEA. The CDR3: CSVEGQTMNTEAFF. The full variable domain, rest sourced from reference TRBV29-1 and TRBJ1-1, is SAVISQKPSRDICQRGTSLTIQCQVDSQVTMMFWYRQQPGQSLTLIATANQGSEATYESGFVIDKFPISRPNLTFSTLTVSNMSPEDSSIYLCSVEGQTMNTEAFFGQGTRLTVV.

This rearrangement joins TRBV20-1 to TRBJ2-7; TCRdb lists TRBD1, though no DNA is available to test this call. Germline CDR1 reads DFQATT; CDR2 reads SNEGSKA (reference sequence). This CDR3 is 15 amino acids long. CDR3 protein: CSAHSRDRGSYEQYF.

The V call is TRBV18, the J call TRBJ2-7. Germline lookup yields CDR1 KGHSH and CDR2 LQKENI. The CDR3 covers 13 residues. The CDR3 region is CASSQDGTYEQYF.

V usage is TRBV29-1 and J usage is TRBJ1-1. From germline, CDR1 is SQVTM and CDR2 ANQGSEA. CDR3 length: 11 residues. The CDR3 sequence is CSVEKSAEAFF.

The rearrangement links TRBV12-3 or TRBV12-4 to TRBJ2-1; TCRdb gives TRBD1 as the D gene, but with no DNA this cannot be confirmed. This CDR3 region has 14 residues. The CDR3: CASSLPGANNEQFF.

The V call is TRBV2, the J call TRBJ2-1. CDR1 is SNHLY and CDR2 is FYNNEI in the germline V gene. The CDR3 runs 13 residues. This CDR3 reads CASSGAGYNEQFF.